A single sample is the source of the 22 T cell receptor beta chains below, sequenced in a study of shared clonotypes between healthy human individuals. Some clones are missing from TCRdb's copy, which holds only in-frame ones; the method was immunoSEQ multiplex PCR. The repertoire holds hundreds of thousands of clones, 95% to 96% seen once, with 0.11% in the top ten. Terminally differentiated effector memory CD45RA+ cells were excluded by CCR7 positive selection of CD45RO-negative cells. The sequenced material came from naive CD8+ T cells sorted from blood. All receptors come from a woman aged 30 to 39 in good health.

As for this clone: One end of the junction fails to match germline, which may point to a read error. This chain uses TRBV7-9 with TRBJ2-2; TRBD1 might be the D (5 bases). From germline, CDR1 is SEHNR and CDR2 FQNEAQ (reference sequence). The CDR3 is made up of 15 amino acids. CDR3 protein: CASSKFAGNSGELFF. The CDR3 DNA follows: TGTGCCAGCAGTAAGTTCGCAGGGAACTCCGGGGAGCTGTTTTTT.

The CDR3 DNA sequence: TGTGCCAGCACCACCGTGGGAGCTGGCGGAGAGACCCAGTACTTC. Its protein product is CASTTVGAGGETQYF. V is TRBV13 and J is TRBJ2-5, with D possibly TRBD2 on 5 matching bases. The CDR3 length is 15 residues. Germline V gene lookup returns CDR1 PRHDT and CDR2 FYEKMQ (reference sequence). V shed 7 bases and J shed 4 bases, with 19 bases lying between them.

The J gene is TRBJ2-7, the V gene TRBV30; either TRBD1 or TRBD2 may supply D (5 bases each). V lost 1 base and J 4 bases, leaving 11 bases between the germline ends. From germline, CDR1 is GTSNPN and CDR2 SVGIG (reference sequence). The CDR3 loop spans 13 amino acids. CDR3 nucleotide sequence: TGTGCCTGGAGTGGAATGGGGGAATACGAGCAGTACTTC. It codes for CAWSGMGEYEQYF. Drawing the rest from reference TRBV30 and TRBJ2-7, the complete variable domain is SQTIHQWPATLVQPVGSPLSLECTVEGTSNPNLYWYRQAAGRGLQLLFYSVGIGQISSEVPQNLSASRPQDRQFILSSKKLLLSDSGFYLCAWSGMGEYEQYFGPGTRLTVT.

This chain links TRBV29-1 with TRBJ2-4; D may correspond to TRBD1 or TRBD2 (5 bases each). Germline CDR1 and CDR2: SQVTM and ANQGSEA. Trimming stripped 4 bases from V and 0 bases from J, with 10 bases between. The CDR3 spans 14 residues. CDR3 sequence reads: CSVGGAGAKNIQYF. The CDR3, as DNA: TGCAGCGTTGGAGGGGCGGGAGCCAAAAACATTCAGTACTTC. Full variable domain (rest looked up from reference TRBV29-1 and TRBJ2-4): SAVISQKPSRDICQRGTSLTIQCQVDSQVTMMFWYRQQPGQSLTLIATANQGSEATYESGFVIDKFPISRPNLTFSTLTVSNMSPEDSSIYLCSVGGAGAKNIQYFGAGTRLSVL.

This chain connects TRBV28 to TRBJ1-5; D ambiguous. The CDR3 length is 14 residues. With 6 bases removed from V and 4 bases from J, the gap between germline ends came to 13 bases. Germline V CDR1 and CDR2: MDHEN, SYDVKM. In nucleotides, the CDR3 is TGTGCCAGCAGCTCAGGTCATGGTAATCAGCCCCAGCATTTT. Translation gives CASSSGHGNQPQHF. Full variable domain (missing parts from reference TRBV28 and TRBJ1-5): DVKVTQSSRYLVKRTGEKVFLECVQDMDHENMFWYRQDPGLGLRLIYFSYDVKMKEKGDIPEGYSVSREKKERFSLILESASTNQTSMYLCASSSGHGNQPQHFGDGTRLSIL.

CDR3 DNA: TGCGCCAGCAGCTCCGGGACGGGCACAGATACGCAGTATTTT. This sequence encodes CASSSGTGTDTQYF. The chain couples TRBV5-1 to TRBJ2-3; D could derive from TRBD1 or TRBD2 (5 bases each). Germline CDR1 and CDR2: SGHRS and YFSETQ. The CDR3 has 14 amino acids. V dropped 3 bases and J dropped 1 base, with 9 bases sitting between them.

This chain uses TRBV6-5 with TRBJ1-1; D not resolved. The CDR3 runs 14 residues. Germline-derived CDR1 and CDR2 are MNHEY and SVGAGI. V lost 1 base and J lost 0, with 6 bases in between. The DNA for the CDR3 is TGTGCCAGCAGTTACTACGGAGTGAACACTGAAGCTTTCTTT. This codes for CASSYYGVNTEAFF.

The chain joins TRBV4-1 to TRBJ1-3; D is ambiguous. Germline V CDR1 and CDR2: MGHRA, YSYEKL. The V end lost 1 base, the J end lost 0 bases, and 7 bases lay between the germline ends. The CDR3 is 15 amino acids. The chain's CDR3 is CASSQAQPSGNTIYF. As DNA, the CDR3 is TGCGCCAGCAGCCAAGCCCAACCCTCTGGAAACACCATATATTTT.

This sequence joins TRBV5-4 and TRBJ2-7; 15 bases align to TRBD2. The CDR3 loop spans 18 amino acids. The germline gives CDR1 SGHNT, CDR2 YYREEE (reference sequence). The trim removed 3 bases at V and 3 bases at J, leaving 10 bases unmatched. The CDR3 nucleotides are TGTGCCAGCAGCTGGACTAGCGGGAGGGTGCCTGTGGACTACGAGCAGTACTTC. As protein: CASSWTSGRVPVDYEQYF.

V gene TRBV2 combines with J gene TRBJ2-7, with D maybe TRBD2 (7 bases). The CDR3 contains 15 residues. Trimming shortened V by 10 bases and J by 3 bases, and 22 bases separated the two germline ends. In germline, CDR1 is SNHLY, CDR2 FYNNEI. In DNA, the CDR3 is TGTGCCACCATCTGGCGGGGGCAAACCTACTACGAGCAGTACTTC. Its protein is CATIWRGQTYYEQYF.

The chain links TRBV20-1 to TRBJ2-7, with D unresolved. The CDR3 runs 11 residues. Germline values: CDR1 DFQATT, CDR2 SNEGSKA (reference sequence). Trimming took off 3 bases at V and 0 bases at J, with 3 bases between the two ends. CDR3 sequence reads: CSASHSYEQYF. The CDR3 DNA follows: TGCAGTGCTAGCCACTCCTACGAGCAGTACTTC.

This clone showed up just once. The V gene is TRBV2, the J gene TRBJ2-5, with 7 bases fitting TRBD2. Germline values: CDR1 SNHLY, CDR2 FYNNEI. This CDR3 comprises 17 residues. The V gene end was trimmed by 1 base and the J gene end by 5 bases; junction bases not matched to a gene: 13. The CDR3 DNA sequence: TGTGCCAGCAGTGAAGGTGCCCTCCGGCGGGAGAGGGAGACCCAGTACTTC. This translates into CASSEGALRRERETQYF.

The CDR3, as DNA: TGTGCCAGCAGTGGTAGACTAGCGGGAGTTACCGGGGAGCTGTTTTTT. Protein sequence: CASSGRLAGVTGELFF. The chain uses TRBV6-1 and TRBJ2-2; 12 bases are shared with TRBD2. The length of the CDR3 is 16 residues. Trimming cost V 4 bases and J 5 bases; bases outside gene matches: 5. Germline V gene sequence: CDR1 MNHNS, CDR2 SASEGT.

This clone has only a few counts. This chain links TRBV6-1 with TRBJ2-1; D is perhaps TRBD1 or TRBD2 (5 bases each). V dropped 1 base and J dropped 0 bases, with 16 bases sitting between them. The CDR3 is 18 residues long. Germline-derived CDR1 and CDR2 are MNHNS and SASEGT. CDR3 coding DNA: TGTGCCAGCAGTGAAGAGGTGTGGGGACGGGCCTCCTACAATGAGCAGTTCTTC. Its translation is CASSEEVWGRASYNEQFF.

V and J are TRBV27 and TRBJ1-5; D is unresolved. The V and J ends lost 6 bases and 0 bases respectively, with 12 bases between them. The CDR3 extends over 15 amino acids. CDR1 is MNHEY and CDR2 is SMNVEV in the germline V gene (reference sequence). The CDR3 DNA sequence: TGTGCCAGCAGGACCCTCAGAGATAGCAATCAGCCCCAGCATTTT. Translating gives CASRTLRDSNQPQHF.

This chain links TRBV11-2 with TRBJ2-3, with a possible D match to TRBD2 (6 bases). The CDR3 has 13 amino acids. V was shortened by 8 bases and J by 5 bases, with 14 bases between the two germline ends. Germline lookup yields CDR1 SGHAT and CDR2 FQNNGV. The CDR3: CASLYGSLDTQYF. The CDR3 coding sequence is TGTGCCAGCTTATACGGGAGCTTAGATACGCAGTATTTT.

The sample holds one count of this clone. CDR3 bases: TGTGCCGCTTCGGACAGGGGGCATCCAGATACGCAGTATTTT. Translation gives CAASDRGHPDTQYF. The genes are TRBV10-3 and TRBJ2-3; 11 bases match TRBD1. CDR1 is ENHRY, CDR2 SYGVKD, per germline. CDR3 length: 14 amino acids. V gave up 11 bases and J gave up 4 bases; unmatched junction bases: 8.

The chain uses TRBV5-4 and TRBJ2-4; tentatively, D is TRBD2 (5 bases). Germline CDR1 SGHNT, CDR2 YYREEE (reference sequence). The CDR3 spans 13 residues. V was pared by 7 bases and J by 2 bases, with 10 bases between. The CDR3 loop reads CASRDSTKNIQYF. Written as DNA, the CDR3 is TGTGCCAGCCGGGATAGTACCAAAAACATTCAGTACTTC.

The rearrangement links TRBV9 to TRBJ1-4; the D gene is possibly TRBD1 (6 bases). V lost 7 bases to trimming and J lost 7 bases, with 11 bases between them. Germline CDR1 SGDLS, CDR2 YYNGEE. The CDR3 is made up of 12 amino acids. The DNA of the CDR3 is TGTGCCAGCGGAGGGGGATTTGAAAAACTGTTTTTT. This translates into CASGGGFEKLFF.

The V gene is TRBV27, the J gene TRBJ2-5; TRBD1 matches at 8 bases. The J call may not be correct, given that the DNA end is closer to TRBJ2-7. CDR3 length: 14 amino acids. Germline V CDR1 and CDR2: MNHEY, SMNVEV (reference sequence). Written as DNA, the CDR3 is TGTGCCAGCAGTTTCGGACAGGGATTTGGCGAGCAGTACTTC. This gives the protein CASSFGQGFGEQYF.

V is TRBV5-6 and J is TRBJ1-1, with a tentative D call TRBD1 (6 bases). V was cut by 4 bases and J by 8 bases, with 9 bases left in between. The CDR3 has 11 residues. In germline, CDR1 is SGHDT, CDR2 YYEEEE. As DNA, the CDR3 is TGTGCCAGCAGCAGGGACAACGAAGCTTTCTTT. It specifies CASSRDNEAFF.

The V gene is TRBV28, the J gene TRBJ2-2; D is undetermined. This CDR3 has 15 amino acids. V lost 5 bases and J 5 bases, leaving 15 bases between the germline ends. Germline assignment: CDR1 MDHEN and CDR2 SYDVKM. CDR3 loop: CASSIIQANTGELFF. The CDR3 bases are TGTGCCAGCAGTATTATTCAGGCCAATACCGGGGAGCTGTTTTTT.